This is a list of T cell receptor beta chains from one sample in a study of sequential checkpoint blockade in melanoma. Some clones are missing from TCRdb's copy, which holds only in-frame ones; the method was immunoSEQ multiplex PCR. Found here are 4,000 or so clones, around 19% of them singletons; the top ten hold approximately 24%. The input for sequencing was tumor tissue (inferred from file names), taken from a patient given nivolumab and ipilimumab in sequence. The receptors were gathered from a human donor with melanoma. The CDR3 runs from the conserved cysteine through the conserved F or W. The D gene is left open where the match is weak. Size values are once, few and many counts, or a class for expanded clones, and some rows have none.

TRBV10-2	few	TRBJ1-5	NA	TGCGCCAGCAGTGGGCAGATGAATCAGCCCCAGCATTTT	CASSGQMNQPQHF
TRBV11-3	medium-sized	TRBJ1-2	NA	TGTGCCAGCAGCTGGGTCATAGGTTATTATGGCTACACCTTC	CASSWVIGYYGYTF
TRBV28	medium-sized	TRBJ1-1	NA	TGTGCCAGCAGTTCGGACGGGAAGAACACTGAAGCTTTCTTT	CASSSDGKNTEAFF
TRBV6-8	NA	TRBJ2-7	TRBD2	TGTGCCAGCAGTCCGGGACTAGAGCCCTACGAGCAGTACTTC	CASSPGLEPYEQYF
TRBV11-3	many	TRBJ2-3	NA	TGTGCCAGCAGCTTGAACGGGGGCACAGATACGCAGTATTTT	CASSLNGGTDTQYF
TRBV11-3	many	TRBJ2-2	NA	TGTGCCAGCAGCTCGCGACGGGGTCTCACCGGGGAGCTGTTTTTT	CASSSRRGLTGELFF
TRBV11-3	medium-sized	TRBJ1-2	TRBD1	TGTGCCAGCAGCCTCAGACAGGGGGCGCCCGATGGCTACACCTTC	CASSLRQGAPDGYTF
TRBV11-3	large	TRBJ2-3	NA	TGTGCCAGCAGCTTCGTCCAGAGCACAGATACGCAGTATTTT	CASSFVQSTDTQYF
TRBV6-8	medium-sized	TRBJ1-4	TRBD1	TGTGCCAGCAGTTACACGCCTCTCGACAGGGTTACAAGCGAAAAACTGTTTTTT	CASSYTPLDRVTSEKLFF
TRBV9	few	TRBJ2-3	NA	TGTGCCAGCAGCGTAACGAGGGGAGGCACAGATACGCAGTATTTT	CASSVTRGGTDTQYF
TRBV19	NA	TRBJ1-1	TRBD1	TGTGCCTCGAAGACAGGGGGCCATCCTGAAGCTTTCTTT	CASKTGGHPEAFF
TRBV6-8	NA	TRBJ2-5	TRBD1	TGTGCCAGCAGTTACGGCGGCAGGGGGCAAGAGACCCAGTACTTC	CASSYGGRGQETQYF
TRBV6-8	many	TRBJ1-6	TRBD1	TGTGCCAGCAGTTACTCTACAGGGGTTGGCGCAAATTCACCCCTCCACTTT	CASSYSTGVGANSPLHF
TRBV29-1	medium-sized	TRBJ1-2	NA	TGCAGCGTCAAGGACAAACCACCGGATGGCTACACCTTC	CSVKDKPPDGYTF
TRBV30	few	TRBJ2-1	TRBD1	TGTGCCTCGGGACAGAGCTCCTACAATGAGCAGTTCTTC	CASGQSSYNEQFF
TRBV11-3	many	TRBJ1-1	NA	TGTGCCAGCAGCTTAGGGGCAGGGGTGAACACTGAAGCTTTCTTT	CASSLGAGVNTEAFF
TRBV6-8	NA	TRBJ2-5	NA	TGTGCCAGCAGTTACGGAATGGAAGAAGAGACCCAGTACTTC	CASSYGMEEETQYF
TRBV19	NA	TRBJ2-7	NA	TGTGCCAGTAAACCATATGGGGCTCACGAGCAGTACTTC	CASKPYGAHEQYF
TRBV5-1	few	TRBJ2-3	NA	TGCGCCAGCAGCCTTAGACAGACCACAGATACGCAGTATTTT	CASSLRQTTDTQYF
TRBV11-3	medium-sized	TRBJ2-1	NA	TGTGCCAGCAGCACCCGACAGGTTTACAATGAGCAGTTCTTC	CASSTRQVYNEQFF
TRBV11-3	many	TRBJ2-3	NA	TGTGCCAGCAAGACACTCCTATCGGCTAGCACAGATACGCAGTATTTT	CASKTLLSASTDTQYF
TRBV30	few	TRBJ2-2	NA	TGTGCCTGGAGTGTAGGGCGGGCCGGGGAGCTGTTTTTT	CAWSVGRAGELFF
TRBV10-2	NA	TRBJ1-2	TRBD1	TGCGCCAGCAGTGGTCTCAGGACAGGGGACGGCTACACCTTC	CASSGLRTGDGYTF
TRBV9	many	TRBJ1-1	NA	TGTGCCAGCAGTCGAGACAGGAACACTGAAGCTTTCTTT	CASSRDRNTEAFF
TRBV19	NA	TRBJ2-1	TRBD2	TGTGCCAGTAGTATCAGCGGGGGGAGAAATGAGCAGTTCTTC	CASSISGGRNEQFF
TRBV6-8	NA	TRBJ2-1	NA	TGTGCCAGCAGTCTCTTCTACAATGAGCAGTTCTTC	CASSLFYNEQFF
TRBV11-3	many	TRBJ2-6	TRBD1	TGTGCCAGCACAAACCTAGGGGGCGCTGGGGCCAACGTCCTGACTTTC	CASTNLGGAGANVLTF
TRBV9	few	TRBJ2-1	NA	TGTGCCAGCAGCGTAGGGGGGCTGAACTCCTACAATGAGCAGTTCTTC	CASSVGGLNSYNEQFF
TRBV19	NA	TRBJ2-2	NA	TGTGCCAGTAGTATACGCAGGGTGGACACCGGGGAGCTGTTTTTT	CASSIRRVDTGELFF
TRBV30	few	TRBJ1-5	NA	TGTGCCTGGAGTTGGGGGGGCAATCAGCCCCAGCATTTT	CAWSWGGNQPQHF
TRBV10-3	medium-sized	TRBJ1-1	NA	TGTGCCATCAGTGAGGATGTAGGTCGTGAAGCTTTCTTT	CAISEDVGREAFF
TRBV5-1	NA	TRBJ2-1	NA	TGCGCCAGCAGCTTGGGACAGGTGTACAATGAGCAGTTCTTC	CASSLGQVYNEQFF
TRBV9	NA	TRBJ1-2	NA	TGTGCCAGCAGCTCGGGCGGAGGGTATGGCTACACCTTC	CASSSGGGYGYTF
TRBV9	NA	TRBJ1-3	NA	TGTGCCAGCAGCGTAGATCCGGACTCTGGAAACACCATATATTTT	CASSVDPDSGNTIYF
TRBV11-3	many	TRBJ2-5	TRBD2	TGTGCCAGCAGCATCTCGGGGGGGCGTGGGACCCAGTACTTC	CASSISGGRGTQYF
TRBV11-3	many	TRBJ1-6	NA	TGTGCCAGCAGCCCACTGGGAGTCTCGGGGAATTCACCCCTCCACTTT	CASSPLGVSGNSPLHF
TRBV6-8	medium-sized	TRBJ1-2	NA	TGTGCCAGCAGTGCCCGGGACGGGGGCTACACCTTC	CASSARDGGYTF
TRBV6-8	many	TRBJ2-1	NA	TGTGCCAGCAGTTCCACAGGACAAGACAATGAGCAGTTCTTC	CASSSTGQDNEQFF
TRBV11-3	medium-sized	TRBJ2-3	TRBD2	TGTGCCAGCAGCCAAGGAGGAGGCGGGGGGGCTTTATCTATAGATACGCAGTATTTT	CASSQGGGGGALSIDTQYF
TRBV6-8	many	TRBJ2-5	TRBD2	TGTGCCAGCAGCCAGCGTCTAGTAGCGGGGGGTCAGGCGGAGACCCAGTACTTC	CASSQRLVAGGQAETQYF
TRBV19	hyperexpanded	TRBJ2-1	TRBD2	TGTGCCAGCGGCGGGGGTTACAATGAGCAGTTCTTC	CASGGGYNEQFF
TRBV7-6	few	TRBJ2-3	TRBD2	TGTGCCAGCAGCGATACCCTCTCGACTAGCGGGCAATTTCACACAGATACGCAGTATTTT	CASSDTLSTSGQFHTDTQYF
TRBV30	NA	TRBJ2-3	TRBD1	TGTGCCTGGAGTACAGGGGTCACAGATACGCAGTATTTT	CAWSTGVTDTQYF
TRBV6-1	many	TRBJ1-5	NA	TGTGCCAGCAGTGAAGGGGCAGGGAATCAGCCCCAGCATTTT	CASSEGAGNQPQHF